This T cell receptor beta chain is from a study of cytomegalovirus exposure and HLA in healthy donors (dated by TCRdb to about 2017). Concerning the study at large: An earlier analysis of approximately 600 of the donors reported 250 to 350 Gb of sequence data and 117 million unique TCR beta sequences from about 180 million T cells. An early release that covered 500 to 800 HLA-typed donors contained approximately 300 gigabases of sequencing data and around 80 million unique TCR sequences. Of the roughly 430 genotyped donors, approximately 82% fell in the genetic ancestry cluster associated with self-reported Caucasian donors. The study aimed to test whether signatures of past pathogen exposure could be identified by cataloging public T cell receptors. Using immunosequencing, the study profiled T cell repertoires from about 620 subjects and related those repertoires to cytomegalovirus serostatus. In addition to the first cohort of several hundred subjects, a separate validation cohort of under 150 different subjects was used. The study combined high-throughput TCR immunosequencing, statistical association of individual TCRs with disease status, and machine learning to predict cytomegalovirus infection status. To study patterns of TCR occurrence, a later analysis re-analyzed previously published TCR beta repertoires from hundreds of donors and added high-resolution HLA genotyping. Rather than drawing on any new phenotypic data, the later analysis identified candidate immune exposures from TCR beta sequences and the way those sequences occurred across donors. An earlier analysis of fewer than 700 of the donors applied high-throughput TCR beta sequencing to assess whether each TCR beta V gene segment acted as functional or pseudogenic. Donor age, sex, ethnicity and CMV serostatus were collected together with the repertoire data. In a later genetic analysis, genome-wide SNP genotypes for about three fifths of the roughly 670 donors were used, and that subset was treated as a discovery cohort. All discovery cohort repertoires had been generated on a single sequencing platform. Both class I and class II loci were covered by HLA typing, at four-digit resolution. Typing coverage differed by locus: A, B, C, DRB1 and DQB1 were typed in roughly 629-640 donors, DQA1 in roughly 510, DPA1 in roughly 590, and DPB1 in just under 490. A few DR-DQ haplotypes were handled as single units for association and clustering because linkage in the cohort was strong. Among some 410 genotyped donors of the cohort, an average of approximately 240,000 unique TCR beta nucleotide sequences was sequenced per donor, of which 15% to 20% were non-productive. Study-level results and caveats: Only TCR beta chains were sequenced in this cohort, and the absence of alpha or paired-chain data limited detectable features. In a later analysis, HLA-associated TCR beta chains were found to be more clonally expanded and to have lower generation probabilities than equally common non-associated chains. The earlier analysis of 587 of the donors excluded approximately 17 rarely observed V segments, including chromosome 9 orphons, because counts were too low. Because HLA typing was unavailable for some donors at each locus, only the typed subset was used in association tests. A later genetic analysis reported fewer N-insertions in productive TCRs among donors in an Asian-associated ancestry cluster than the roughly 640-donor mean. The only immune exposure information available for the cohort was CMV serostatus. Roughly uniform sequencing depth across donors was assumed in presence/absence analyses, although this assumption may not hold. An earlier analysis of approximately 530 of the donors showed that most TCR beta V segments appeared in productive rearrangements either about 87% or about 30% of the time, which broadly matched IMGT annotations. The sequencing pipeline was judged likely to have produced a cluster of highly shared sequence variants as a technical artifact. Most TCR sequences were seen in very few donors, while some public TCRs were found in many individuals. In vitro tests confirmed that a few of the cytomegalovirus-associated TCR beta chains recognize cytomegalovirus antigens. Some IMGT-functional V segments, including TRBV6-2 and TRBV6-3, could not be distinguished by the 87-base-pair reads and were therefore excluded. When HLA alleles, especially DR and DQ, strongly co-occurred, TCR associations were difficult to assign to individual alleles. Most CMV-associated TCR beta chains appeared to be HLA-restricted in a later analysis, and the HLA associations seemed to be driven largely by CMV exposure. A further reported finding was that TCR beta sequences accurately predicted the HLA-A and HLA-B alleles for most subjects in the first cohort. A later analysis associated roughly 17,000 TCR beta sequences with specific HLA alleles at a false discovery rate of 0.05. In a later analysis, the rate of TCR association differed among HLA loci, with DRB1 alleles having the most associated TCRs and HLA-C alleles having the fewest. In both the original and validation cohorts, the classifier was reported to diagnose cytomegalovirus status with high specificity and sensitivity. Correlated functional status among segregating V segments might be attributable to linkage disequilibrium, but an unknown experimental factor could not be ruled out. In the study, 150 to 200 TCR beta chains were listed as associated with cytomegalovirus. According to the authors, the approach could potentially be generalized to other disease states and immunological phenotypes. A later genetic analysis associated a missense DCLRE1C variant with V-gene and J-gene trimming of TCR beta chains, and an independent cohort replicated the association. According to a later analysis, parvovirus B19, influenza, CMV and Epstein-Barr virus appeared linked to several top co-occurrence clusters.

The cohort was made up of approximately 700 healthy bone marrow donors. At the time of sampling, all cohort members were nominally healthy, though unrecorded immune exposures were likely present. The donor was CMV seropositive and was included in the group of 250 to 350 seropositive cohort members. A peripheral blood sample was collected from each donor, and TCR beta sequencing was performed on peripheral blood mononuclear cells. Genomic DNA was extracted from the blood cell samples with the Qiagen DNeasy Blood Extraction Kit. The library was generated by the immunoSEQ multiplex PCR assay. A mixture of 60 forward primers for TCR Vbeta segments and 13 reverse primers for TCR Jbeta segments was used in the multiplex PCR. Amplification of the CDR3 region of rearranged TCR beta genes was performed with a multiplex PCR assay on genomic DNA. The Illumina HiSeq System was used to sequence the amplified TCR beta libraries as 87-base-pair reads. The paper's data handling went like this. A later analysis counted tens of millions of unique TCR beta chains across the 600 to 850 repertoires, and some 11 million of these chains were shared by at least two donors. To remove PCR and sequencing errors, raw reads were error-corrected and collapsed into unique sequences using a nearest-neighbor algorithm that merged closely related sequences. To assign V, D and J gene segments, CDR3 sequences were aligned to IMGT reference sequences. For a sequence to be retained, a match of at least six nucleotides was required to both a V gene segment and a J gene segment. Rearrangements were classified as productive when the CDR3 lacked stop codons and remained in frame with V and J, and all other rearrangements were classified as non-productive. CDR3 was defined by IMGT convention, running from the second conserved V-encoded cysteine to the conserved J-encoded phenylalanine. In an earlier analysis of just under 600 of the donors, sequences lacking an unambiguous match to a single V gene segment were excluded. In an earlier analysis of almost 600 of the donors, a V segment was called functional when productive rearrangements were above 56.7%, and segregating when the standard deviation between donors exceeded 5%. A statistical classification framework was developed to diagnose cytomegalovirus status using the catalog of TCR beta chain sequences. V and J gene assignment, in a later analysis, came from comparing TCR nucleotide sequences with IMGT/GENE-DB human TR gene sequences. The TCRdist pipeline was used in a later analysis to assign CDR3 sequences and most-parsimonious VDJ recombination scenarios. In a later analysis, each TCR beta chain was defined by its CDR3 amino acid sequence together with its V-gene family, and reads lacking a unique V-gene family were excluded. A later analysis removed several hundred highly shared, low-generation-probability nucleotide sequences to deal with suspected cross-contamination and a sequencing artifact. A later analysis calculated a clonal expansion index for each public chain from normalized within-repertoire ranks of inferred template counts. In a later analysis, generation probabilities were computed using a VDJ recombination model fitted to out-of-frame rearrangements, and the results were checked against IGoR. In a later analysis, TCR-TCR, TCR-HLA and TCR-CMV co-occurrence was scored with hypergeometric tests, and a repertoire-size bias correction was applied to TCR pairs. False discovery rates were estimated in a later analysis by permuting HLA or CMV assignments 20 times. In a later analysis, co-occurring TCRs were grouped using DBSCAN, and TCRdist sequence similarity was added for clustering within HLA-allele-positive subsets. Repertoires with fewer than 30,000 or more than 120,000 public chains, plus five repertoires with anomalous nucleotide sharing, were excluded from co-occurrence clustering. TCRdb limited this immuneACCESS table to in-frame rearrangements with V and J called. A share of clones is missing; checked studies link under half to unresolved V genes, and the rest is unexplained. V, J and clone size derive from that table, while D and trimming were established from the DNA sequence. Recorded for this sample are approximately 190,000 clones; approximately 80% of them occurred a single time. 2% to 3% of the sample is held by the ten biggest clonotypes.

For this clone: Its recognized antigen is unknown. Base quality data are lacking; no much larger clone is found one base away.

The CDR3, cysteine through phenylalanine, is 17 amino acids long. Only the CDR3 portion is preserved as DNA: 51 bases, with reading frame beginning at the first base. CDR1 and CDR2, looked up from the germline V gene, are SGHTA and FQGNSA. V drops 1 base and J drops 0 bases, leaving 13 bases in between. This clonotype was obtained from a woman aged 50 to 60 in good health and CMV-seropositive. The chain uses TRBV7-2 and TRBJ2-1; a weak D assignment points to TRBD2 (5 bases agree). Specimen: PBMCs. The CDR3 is CASSLVGGRSSYNEQFF. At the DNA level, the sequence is TGTGCCAGCAGCTTAGTCGGTGGGAGAAGCTCCTACAATGAGCAGTTCTTC.